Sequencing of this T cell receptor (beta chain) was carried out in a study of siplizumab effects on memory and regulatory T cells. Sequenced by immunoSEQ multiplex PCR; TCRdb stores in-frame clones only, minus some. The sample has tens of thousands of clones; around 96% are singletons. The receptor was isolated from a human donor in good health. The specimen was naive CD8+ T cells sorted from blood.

This chain's CDR3 is CASTKSGVTGTDTQYF. The DNA for the CDR3 is TGTGCCAGCACTAAATCGGGGGTAACTGGGACAGATACGCAGTATTTT. The genes are TRBV21-1 and TRBJ2-3; the D call TRBD2 from the table was never checked on the DNA. TRBV21-1 is termed a pseudogene. The CDR3 is made up of 16 amino acids.